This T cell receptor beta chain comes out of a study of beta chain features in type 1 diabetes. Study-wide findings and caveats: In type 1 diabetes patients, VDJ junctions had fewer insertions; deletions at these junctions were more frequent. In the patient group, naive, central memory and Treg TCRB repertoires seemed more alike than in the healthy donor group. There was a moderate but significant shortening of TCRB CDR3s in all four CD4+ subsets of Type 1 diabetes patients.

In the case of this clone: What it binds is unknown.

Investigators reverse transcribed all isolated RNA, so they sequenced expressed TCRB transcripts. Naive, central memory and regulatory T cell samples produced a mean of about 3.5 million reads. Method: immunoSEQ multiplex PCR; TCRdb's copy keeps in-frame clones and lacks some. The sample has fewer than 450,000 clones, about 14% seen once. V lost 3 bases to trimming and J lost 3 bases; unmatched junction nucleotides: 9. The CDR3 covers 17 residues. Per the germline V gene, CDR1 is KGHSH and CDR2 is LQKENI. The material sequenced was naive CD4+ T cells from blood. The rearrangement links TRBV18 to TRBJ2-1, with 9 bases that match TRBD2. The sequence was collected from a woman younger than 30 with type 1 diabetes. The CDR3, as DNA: TGTGCCAGCTCACCCCAGCCAGCGGGAGGTTACTACAATGAGCAGTTCTTC. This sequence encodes CASSPQPAGGYYNEQFF.